This T cell receptor beta chain was observed in a study of cytomegalovirus exposure and HLA in healthy donors. Study summary: In terms of ancestry, the Caucasian-associated cluster contained about 80% of the roughly 360 genotyped donors.

Researchers ran the PCR with 60 Vbeta and 13 Jbeta primers. Only in-frame clones appear in the TCRdb table, and some are missing; sequencing was by immunoSEQ multiplex PCR. In the table there are roughly 110,000 clones, roughly 82% of which are singletons. J lost 5 bases, V lost 2 bases, and 7 bases had no gene match. The CDR3 runs 15 residues. Germline V CDR1 and CDR2: MNHEY, SVGAGI. Healthy bone marrow donors supplied every sample. Study results and limitations: Some TCR beta chains (about 180 of them) were listed as cytomegalovirus-associated.

A word on this clone: Its specificity is not known.

The origin of this receptor is a man aged 25 to 40 in good health and CMV-seropositive. The chain joins TRBV6-5 to TRBJ1-2; 8 positions match TRBD1. Sample: PBMCs. For the CDR3, the DNA is TGTGCCAGCAGTTACAACGGACAGGGACTTTATGGCTACACCTTC. Its translation is CASSYNGQGLYGYTF.